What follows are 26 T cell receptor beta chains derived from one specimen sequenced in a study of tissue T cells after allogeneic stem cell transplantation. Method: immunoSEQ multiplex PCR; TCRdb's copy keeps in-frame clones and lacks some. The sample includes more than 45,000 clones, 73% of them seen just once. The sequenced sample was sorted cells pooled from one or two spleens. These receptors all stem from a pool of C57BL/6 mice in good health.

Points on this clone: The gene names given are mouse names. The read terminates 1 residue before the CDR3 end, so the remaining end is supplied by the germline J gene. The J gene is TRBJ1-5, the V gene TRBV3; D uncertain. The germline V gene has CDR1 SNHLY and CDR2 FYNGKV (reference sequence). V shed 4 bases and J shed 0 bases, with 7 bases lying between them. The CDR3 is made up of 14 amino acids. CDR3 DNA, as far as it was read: TGTGCCAGCAGCTCGGGGTATAACAACCAGGCTCCGCTT. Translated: CASSSGYNNQAPL. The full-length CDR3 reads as CASSSGYNNQAPLF. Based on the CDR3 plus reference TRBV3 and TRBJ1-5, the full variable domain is GPKVLQIPSHQIIDMGQMVTLNCDPVSNHLYFYWYKQILGQQMEFLVNFYNGKVMEKSKLFKDQFSVERPDGSYFTLKIQPTALEDSAVYFCASSSGYNNQAPLFGEGTRLSVL.

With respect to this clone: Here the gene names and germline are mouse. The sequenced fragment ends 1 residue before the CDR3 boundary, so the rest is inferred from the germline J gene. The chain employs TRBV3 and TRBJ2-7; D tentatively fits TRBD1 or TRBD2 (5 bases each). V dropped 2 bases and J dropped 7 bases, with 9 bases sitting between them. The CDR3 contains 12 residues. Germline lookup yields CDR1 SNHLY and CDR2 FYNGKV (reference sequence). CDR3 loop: CASSLIGGEQYF. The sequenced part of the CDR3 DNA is TGTGCCAGCAGCTTAATCGGGGGAGAACAGTAC. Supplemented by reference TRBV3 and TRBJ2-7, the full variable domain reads GPKVLQIPSHQIIDMGQMVTLNCDPVSNHLYFYWYKQILGQQMEFLVNFYNGKVMEKSKLFKDQFSVERPDGSYFTLKIQPTALEDSAVYFCASSLIGGEQYFGPGTRLTVL.

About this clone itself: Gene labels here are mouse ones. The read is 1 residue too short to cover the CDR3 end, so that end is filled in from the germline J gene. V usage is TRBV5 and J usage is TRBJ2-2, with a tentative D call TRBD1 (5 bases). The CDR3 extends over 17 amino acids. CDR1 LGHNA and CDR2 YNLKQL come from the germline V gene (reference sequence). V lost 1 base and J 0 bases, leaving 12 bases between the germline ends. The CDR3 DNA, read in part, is TGTGCCAGCAGCCAAGGGGCGGACACCGCAAACACCGGGCAGCTCTAC. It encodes CASSQGADTANTGQLY. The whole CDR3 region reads CASSQGADTANTGQLYF.

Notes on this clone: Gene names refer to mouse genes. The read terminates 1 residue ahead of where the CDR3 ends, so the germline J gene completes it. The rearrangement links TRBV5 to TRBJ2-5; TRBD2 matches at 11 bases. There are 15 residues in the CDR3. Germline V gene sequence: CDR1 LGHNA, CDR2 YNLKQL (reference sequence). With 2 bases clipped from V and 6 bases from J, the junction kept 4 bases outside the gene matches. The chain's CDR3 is CASSQPGLGVDTQYF. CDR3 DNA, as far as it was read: TGTGCCAGCAGCCAACCGGGACTGGGGGTCGACACCCAGTAC.

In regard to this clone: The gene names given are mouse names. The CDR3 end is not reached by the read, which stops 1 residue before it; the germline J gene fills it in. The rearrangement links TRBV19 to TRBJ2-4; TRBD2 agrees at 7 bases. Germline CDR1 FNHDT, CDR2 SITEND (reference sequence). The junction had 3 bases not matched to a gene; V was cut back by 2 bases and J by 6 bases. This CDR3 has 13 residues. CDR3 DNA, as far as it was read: TGTGCCAGCAGTATGGGGGGGTGGAACACCTTGTAC. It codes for CASSMGGWNTLY. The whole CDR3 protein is CASSMGGWNTLYF.

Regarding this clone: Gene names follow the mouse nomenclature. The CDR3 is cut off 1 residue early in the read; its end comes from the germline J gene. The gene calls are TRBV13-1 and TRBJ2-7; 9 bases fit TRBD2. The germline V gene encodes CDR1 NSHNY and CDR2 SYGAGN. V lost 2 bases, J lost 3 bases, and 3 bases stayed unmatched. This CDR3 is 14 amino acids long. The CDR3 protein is CASSEAWGGYEQYF. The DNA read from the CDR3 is TGTGCCAGCAGTGAAGCCTGGGGGGGCTATGAACAGTAC.

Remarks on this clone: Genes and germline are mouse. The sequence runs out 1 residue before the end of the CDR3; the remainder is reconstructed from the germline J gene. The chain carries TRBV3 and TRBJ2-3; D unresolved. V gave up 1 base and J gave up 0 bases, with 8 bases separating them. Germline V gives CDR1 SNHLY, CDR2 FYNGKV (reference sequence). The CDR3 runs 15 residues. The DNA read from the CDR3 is TGTGCCAGCAGCTTAGAGGCCAATAGTGCAGAAACGCTGTAT. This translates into CASSLEANSAETLY. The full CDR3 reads CASSLEANSAETLYF.

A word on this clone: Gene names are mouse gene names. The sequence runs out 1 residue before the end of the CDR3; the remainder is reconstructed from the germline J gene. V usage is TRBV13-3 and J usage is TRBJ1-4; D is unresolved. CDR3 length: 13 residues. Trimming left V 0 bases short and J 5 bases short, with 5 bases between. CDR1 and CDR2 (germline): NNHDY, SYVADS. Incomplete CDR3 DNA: TGTGCCAGCAGTGATGGCAGAAACGAAAGATTATTT. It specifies CASSDGRNERLF. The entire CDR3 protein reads CASSDGRNERLFF.

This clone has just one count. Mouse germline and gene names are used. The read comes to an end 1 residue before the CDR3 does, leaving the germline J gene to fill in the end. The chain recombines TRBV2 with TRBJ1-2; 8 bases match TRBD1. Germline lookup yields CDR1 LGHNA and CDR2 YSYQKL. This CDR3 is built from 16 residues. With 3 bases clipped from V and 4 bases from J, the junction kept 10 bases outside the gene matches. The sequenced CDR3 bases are TGTGCCAGCAGCCAGAAGGGGGCAGGGGGCACCTCCGACTACACC. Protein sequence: CASSQKGAGGTSDYT. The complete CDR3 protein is CASSQKGAGGTSDYTF.

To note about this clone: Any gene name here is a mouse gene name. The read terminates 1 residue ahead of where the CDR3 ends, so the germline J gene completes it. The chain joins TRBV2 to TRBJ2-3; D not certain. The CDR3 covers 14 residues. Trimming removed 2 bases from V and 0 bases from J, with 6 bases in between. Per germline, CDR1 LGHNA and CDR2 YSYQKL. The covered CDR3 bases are TGTGCCAGCAGCCAAACAACTAGTGCAGAAACGCTGTAT. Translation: CASSQTTSAETLY. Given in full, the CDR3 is CASSQTTSAETLYF.

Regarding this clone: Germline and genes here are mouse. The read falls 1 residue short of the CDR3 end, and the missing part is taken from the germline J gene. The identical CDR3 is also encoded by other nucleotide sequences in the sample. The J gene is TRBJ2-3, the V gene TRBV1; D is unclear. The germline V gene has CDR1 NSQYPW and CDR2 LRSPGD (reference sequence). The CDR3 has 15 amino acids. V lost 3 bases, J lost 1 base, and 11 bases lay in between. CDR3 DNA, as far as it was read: TGCACCTGCAGTGCGGGCAGAAGGGGTGCAGAAACGCTGTAT. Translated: CTCSAGRRGAETLY. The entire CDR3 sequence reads CTCSAGRRGAETLYF.

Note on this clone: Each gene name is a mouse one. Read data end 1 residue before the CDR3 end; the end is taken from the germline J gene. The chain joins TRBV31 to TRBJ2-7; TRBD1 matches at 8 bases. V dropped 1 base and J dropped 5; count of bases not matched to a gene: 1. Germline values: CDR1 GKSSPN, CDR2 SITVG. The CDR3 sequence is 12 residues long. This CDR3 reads CAWSPGGDEQYF. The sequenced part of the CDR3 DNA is TGTGCCTGGAGTCCAGGGGGCGATGAACAGTAC. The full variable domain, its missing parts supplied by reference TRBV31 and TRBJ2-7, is AQTIHQWPVAEIKAVGSPLSLGCTIKGKSSPNLYWYWQATGGTLQQLFYSITVGQVESVVQLNLSASRPKDDQFILSTEKLLLSHSGFYLCAWSPGGDEQYFGPGTRLTVL.

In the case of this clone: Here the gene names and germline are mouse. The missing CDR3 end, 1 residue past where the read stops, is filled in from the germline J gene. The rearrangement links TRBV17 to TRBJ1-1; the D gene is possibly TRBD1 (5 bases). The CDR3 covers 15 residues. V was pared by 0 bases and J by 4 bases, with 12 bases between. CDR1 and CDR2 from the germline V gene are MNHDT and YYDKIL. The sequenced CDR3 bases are TGTGCTAGCAGTAGAGATGAATTGGGGGTCACAGAAGTCTTC. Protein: CASSRDELGVTEVF. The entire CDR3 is CASSRDELGVTEVFF.

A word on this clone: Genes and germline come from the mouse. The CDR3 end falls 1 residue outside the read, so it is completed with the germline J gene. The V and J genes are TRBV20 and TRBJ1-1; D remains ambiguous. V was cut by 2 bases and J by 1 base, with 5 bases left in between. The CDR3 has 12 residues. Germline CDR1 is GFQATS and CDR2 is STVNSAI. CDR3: CGARRENTEVFF. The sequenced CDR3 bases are TGTGGTGCTAGGAGGGAAAACACAGAAGTCTTC.

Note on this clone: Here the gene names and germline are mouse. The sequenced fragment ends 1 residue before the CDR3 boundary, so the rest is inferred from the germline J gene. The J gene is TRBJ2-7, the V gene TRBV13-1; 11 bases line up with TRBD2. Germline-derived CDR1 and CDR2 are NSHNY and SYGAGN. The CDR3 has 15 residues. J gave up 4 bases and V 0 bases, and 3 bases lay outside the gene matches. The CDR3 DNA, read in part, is TGTGCCAGCAGTGATGCCGGACTGGGGGGTTATGAACAGTAC. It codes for CASSDAGLGGYEQY. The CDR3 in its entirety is CASSDAGLGGYEQYF.

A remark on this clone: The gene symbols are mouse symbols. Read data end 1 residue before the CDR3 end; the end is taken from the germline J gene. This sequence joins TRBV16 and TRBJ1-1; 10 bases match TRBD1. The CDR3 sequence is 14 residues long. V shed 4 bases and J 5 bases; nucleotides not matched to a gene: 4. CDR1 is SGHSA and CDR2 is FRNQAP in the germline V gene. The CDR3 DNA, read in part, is TGTGCAAGCAGCTGGGACAGGGGAGATACAGAAGTCTTC. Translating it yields CASSWDRGDTEVF. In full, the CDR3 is CASSWDRGDTEVFF.

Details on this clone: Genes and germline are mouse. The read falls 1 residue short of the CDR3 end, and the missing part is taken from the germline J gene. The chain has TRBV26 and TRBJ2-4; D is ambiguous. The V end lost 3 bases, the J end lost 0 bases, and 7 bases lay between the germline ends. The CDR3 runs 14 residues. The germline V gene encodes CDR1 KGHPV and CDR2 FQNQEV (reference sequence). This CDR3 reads CASSLSASQNTLYF. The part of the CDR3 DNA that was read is TGTGCCAGCAGTCTCTCGGCTAGTCAAAACACCTTGTAC.

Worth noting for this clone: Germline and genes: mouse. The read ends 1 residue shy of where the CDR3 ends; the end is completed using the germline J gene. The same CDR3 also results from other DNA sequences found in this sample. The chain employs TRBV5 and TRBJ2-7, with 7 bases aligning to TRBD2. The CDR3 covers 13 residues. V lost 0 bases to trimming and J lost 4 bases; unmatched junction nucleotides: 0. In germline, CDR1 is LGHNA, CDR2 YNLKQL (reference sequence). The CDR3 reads CASSQDWGYEQYF. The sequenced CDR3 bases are TGTGCCAGCAGCCAAGACTGGGGGTATGAACAGTAC.

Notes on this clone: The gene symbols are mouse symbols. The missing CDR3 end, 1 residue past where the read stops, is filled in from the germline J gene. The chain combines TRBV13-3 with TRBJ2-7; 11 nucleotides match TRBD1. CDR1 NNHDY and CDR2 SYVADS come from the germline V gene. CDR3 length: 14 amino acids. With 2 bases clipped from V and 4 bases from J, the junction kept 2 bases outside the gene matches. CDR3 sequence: CASSDRDRGYEQYF. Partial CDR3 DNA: TGTGCCAGCAGTGACCGGGACAGGGGGTATGAACAGTAC.

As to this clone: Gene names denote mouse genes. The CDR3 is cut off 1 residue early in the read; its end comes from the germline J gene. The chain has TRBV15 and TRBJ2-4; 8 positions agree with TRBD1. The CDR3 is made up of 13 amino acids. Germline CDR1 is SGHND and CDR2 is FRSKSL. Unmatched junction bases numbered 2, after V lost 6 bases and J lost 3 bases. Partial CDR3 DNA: TGTGCCAGCAGGGACAGGGAGCAAAACACCTTGTAC. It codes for CASRDREQNTLY. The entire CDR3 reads CASRDREQNTLYF.

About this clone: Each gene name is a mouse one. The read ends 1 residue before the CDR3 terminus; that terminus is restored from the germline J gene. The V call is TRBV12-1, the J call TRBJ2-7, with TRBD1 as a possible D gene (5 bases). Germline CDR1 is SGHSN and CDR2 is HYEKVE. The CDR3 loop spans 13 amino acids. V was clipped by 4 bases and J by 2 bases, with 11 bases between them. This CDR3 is CASSPDSTYEQYF. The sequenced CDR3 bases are TGTGCCAGCTCCCCCGACAGTACCTATGAACAGTAC.

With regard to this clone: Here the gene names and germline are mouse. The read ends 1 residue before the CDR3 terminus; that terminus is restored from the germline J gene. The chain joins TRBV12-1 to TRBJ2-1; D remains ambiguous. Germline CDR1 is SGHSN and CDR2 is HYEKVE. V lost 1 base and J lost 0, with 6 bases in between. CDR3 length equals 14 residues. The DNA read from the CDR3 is TGTGCCAGCTCTCTGAAGAATAACTATGCTGAGCAGTTC. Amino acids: CASSLKNNYAEQF. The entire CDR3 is CASSLKNNYAEQFF.

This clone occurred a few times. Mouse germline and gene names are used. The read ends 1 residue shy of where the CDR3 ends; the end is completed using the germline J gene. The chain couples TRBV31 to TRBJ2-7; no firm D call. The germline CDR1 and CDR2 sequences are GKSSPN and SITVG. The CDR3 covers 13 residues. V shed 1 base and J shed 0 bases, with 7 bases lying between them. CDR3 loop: CAWSQGSSYEQYF. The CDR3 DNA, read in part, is TGTGCCTGGAGTCAAGGGAGCTCCTATGAACAGTAC.

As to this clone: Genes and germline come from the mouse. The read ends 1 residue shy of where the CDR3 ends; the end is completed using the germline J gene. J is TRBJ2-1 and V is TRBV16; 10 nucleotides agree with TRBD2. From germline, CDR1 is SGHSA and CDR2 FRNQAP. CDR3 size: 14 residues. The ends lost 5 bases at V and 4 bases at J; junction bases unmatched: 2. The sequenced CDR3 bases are TGTGCAAGCAGCACTGGGGGGGTATATGCTGAGCAGTTC. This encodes CASSTGGVYAEQF. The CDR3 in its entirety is CASSTGGVYAEQFF.

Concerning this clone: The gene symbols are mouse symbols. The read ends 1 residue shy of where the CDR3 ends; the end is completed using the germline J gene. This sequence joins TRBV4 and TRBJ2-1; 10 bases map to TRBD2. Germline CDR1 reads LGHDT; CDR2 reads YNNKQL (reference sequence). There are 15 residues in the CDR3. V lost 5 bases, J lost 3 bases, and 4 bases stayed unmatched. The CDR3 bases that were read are TGTGCCAGCAGCCCATACTGGGGGGGCTATGCTGAGCAGTTC. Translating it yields CASSPYWGGYAEQF. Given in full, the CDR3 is CASSPYWGGYAEQFF.

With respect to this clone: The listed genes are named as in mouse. The CDR3 here is CASSRDRNSDYTF. The CDR3 bases that were read are TGTGCCAGCAGCAGGGACAGAAACTCCGACTACACC. The V gene is TRBV4, the J gene TRBJ1-2, with TRBD1 matching 7 bases. The sequenced fragment ends 1 residue before the CDR3 boundary, so the rest is inferred from the germline J gene. V lost 5 bases to trimming and J lost 1 base; unmatched junction nucleotides: 1. Germline CDR1 and CDR2: LGHDT and YNNKQL (reference sequence). This CDR3 region has 13 residues.